What follows are 26 T cell receptor beta chains derived from one specimen sequenced in a study of type 1 and type 2 diabetes patients. Amplification started from genomic DNA. The TCR beta CDR3 region was amplified using 30 forward and 13 reverse primers. TCRdb passed the multiplex PCR reads through MiXCR, listing each CDR3 protein once. The sample records some 250,000 distinct CDR3 sequences, around 47% being singletons. The specimen sequenced was peripheral blood mononuclear cells (PBMCs). The receptors originated from a man aged 18 to 29 with type 2 diabetes.

The V gene is TRBV7-6, the J gene TRBJ2-1; TRBD1 matches 7 bases. The CDR3 sequence is 16 residues long. CDR1 is SGHVS, CDR2 FNYEAQ, per germline. Trimming at V came to 3 bases and at J to 4 bases, leaving 9 bases not matched to a gene. As DNA, the CDR3 is TGTGCCAGCAGCTTCCTTTCCGGGACAGCGTACAATGAGCAGTTCTTC. Translation gives CASSFLSGTAYNEQFF.

The genes are TRBV28 and TRBJ2-7, with a possible D match to TRBD1 (5 bases). CDR3 length: 14 amino acids. Germline V gene data show CDR1 as MDHEN and CDR2 as SYDVKM. V was shortened by 5 bases and J by 2 bases, with 13 bases between the two germline ends. CDR3 sequence (DNA): TGTGCCAGCAGTAGTACAGGTTTTCCCTACGAGCAGTACTTC. Translated, it gives CASSSTGFPYEQYF.

J is TRBJ2-7 and V is TRBV27, with 7 nucleotides matching TRBD1. CDR1 and CDR2 from the germline V gene are MNHEY and SMNVEV (reference sequence). After removal of 6 bases from V and 2 bases from J, the junction contained 7 bases not matched to a gene. This CDR3 is built from 14 residues. CDR3 DNA sequence: TGTGCCAGCAGGAACCGGGACAGACCCTACGAGCAGTACTTC. Its translation is CASRNRDRPYEQYF.

As regards this clonotype: Mismatch with germline at one junction end may stem from a read error. The rearrangement joins TRBV19 to TRBJ2-7, with 12 nucleotides matching TRBD2. Germline values: CDR1 LNHDA, CDR2 SQIVND (reference sequence). The CDR3 spans 15 residues. The CDR3 loop is CASSFGGLAGFEQCF. In DNA form, the CDR3 reads TGTGCCAGTAGTTTCGGTGGACTAGCGGGATTCGAGCAGTGCTTC.

This clonotype appeared a few times. This sequence joins TRBV19 and TRBJ2-7, with TRBD2 identical over 7 bases. The V gene's germline CDR1 is LNHDA and CDR2 SQIVND (reference sequence). The CDR3 runs to 14 residues. The ends lost 4 bases at V and 5 bases at J; junction bases unmatched: 8. The chain's CDR3 is CASSTQRGVNEQYF. CDR3 nucleotide sequence: TGTGCCAGTAGTACCCAGCGGGGAGTCAACGAGCAGTACTTC. Complete variable domain (other parts from reference TRBV19 and TRBJ2-7): DGGITQSPKYLFRKEGQNVTLSCEQNLNHDAMYWYRQDPGQGLRLIYYSQIVNDFQKGDIAEGYSVSREKKESFPLTVTSAQKNPTAFYLCASSTQRGVNEQYFGPGTRLTVT.

This clonotype was detected a few times. The chain uses TRBV11-1 and TRBJ2-1; no clear D gene. Trimming shortened V by 3 bases and J by 2 bases, and 8 bases separated the two germline ends. Germline lookup yields CDR1 SGHAT and CDR2 FQDESV (reference sequence). CDR3 length: 14 amino acids. As DNA, the CDR3 is TGTGCCAGCAGCTTCTCCGTTGCCTACAATGAGCAGTTCTTC. It codes for CASSFSVAYNEQFF.

This clonotype occurred a few times. At one of its ends the junction is not consistent with the germline gene, which may arise from a read error. This chain links TRBV4-2 with TRBJ2-1; a weak D match, TRBD2 (6 bases). The germline V gene has CDR1 LGHNA and CDR2 YNFKEQ. The CDR3 runs to 14 residues. The CDR3 spells CASSQDRSGLAPHF. For the CDR3, the DNA is TGTGCCAGCAGCCAAGATCGTAGTGGGCTAGCGCCTCATTTC.

This clonotype was seen more than once but under ten times. The genes are TRBV4-3 and TRBJ2-5; 9 positions agree with TRBD1. In germline, CDR1 is LGHNA, CDR2 YSLEER. This CDR3 is 16 amino acids long. Trimming took 1 base from V and 5 from J; bases not matched to a gene: 8. Written as DNA, the CDR3 is TGCGCCAGCAGCCAAGCGCCACAGGGGGCAAGGGAGACCCAGTACTTC. It translates to CASSQAPQGARETQYF.

As to this clonotype: A much larger clone lies a single base off, so this may be a read error. This rearrangement joins TRBV24-1 to TRBJ2-7; the D gene is possibly TRBD2 (6 bases). The CDR3 consists of 13 residues. The germline gives CDR1 KGHDR, CDR2 SFDVKD. CDR3 in amino acids: CATSGGTFDEQHF. In DNA form, the CDR3 reads TGTGCCACCAGTGGCGGGACTTTCGACGAGCAGCACTTC.

This chain links TRBV5-1 with TRBJ2-3; TRBD2 might be the D (5 bases). Germline assignment: CDR1 SGHRS and CDR2 YFSETQ. Trimming removed 1 base at V and 5 bases at J, with 14 bases between. This CDR3 is built from 15 residues. This CDR3 reads CASSLLRPREDTQYF. DNA of the CDR3: TGCGCCAGCAGCTTGTTGCGGCCTCGGGAAGATACGCAGTATTTT.

This chain links TRBV5-1 with TRBJ2-7; D not certain. Trimming took off 0 bases at V and 7 bases at J, with 11 bases between the two ends. The germline gives CDR1 SGHRS, CDR2 YFSETQ. The CDR3 is 13 residues long. CDR3 protein: CASSLDPMLEQYF. In nucleotides, the CDR3 is TGCGCCAGCAGCTTGGATCCCATGCTTGAGCAGTACTTC. Full variable domain (remainder filled in from reference TRBV5-1 and TRBJ2-7): KAGVTQTPRYLIKTRGQQVTLSCSPISGHRSVSWYQQTPGQGLQFLFEYFSETQRNKGNFPGRFSGRQFSNSRSEMNVSTLELGDSALYLCASSLDPMLEQYFGPGTRLTVT.

This chain joins TRBV12-3 or TRBV12-4 and TRBJ2-3; maybe TRBD2 (6 bases). The CDR3 sequence is 15 residues long. Trimming shortened V by 5 bases and J by 3 bases, and 15 bases separated the two germline ends. The chain's CDR3 is CASSPMTGDTDTQYF. Here the CDR3 DNA reads TGTGCCAGCAGTCCCATGACGGGAGATACAGATACGCAGTATTTT.

The chain joins TRBV2 to TRBJ1-4, with D hard to call. V lost 5 bases, J lost 5 bases, and 9 bases lay in between. The germline V gene has CDR1 SNHLY and CDR2 FYNNEI. This CDR3 is built from 13 residues. CDR3: CASSPHVNEKLFF. CDR3 DNA: TGTGCCAGCAGTCCTCACGTGAATGAAAAACTGTTTTTT.

A note on this clonotype: A single base separates this from a much larger clone, so it may be a read error. The CDR3 DNA reads as TGTGCCAGCAGTGAGACCCAACAGGGGGCGGATTCACCCCTCCACTTT. Its protein product is CASSETQQGADSPLHF. The chain joins TRBV2 to TRBJ1-6; 9 nucleotides align to TRBD1. J was trimmed by 8 bases and V by 3 bases; bases with no gene match: 8. The CDR3 runs 16 residues. Germline CDR1 SNHLY, CDR2 FYNNEI. The whole variable domain, remainder taken from reference TRBV2 and TRBJ1-6, is EPEVTQTPSHQVTQMGQEVILRCVPISNHLYFYWYRQILGQKVEFLVSFYNNEISEKSEIFDDQFSVERPDGSNFTLKIRSTKLEDSAMYFCASSETQQGADSPLHFGNGTRLTVT.

The rearrangement links TRBV15 to TRBJ2-2, with 7 bases lining up with TRBD1. Germline assignment: CDR1 LNHNV and CDR2 YYDKDF (reference sequence). CDR3 length: 16 residues. Trimming removed 5 bases from V and 1 base from J; junction bases left unmatched: 7. In DNA, the CDR3 is TGTGCCACCAGCGGGAGACAGGGTTGGAACACCGGGGAGCTGTTTTTT. Translating gives CATSGRQGWNTGELFF.

J is TRBJ1-6 and V is TRBV30; D not certain. V shed 2 bases and J shed 4 bases, with 12 bases lying between them. Germline CDR1 reads GTSNPN; CDR2 reads SVGIG (reference sequence). The CDR3 extends over 15 amino acids. The CDR3 region is CAWSSSQVYNSPLHF. Here the CDR3 DNA reads TGTGCCTGGAGTTCATCGCAAGTATATAATTCACCCCTCCACTTT. The full variable domain, its missing parts supplied by reference TRBV30 and TRBJ1-6, is SQTIHQWPATLVQPVGSPLSLECTVEGTSNPNLYWYRQAAGRGLQLLFYSVGIGQISSEVPQNLSASRPQDRQFILSSKKLLLSDSGFYLCAWSSSQVYNSPLHFGNGTRLTVT.

The gene calls are TRBV30 and TRBJ2-3; the match to TRBD1 covers 8 bases. Germline V lookup: CDR1 GTSNPN, CDR2 SVGIG (reference sequence). V trimming: 2 bases; J trimming: 2 bases; junction bases outside the gene matches: 9. The CDR3 runs 16 residues. The CDR3 reads CAWSKLTGGYTDTQYF. Here the CDR3 DNA reads TGTGCCTGGAGTAAACTCACAGGGGGTTACACAGATACGCAGTATTTT.

In this sample, this clonotype turned up many times. This chain connects TRBV24-1 to TRBJ1-2; D not certain. The germline V gene has CDR1 KGHDR and CDR2 SFDVKD. CDR3 length equals 12 residues. V was pared by 4 bases and J by 7 bases, with 9 bases between. The CDR3 nucleotides read TGTGCCACCAGTGACTTGGTGGGTGGCTACACCTTC. It yields the protein CATSDLVGGYTF.

This chain joins TRBV20-1 and TRBJ2-7, with D unclear. The CDR3 runs to 12 residues. Per germline, CDR1 DFQATT and CDR2 SNEGSKA (reference sequence). Trimming stripped 1 base from V and 6 bases from J, with 10 bases between. The CDR3 reads CSARGWVGEQYF. In DNA form, the CDR3 reads TGCAGTGCTAGAGGCTGGGTAGGCGAGCAGTACTTC.

There are a few counts of this clonotype. The CDR3: CSAKVYGVGYTF. CDR3 DNA: TGCAGTGCTAAAGTGTACGGGGTTGGCTACACCTTC. This sequence joins TRBV20-1 and TRBJ1-2; D is undetermined. This CDR3 spans 12 amino acids. CDR1 is DFQATT, CDR2 SNEGSKA, per germline (reference sequence). Trimming shortened V by 4 bases and J by 7 bases, and 13 bases separated the two germline ends.

V is TRBV10-2 and J is TRBJ2-7; the D gene could be TRBD1 or TRBD2 (5 bases each). CDR1 and CDR2 from the germline V gene are WSHSY and SAAADI. The CDR3 runs to 13 residues. Trimming removed 7 bases from V and 3 bases from J, with 13 bases in between. The CDR3: CASKGRQDYEQYF. As DNA, the CDR3 is TGCGCCAGCAAGGGGAGACAAGACTACGAGCAGTACTTC.

V is TRBV3-1 and J is TRBJ2-5; 9 nucleotides match TRBD2. Germline trimming cut 3 bases from V and 4 bases from J; bases unmatched to any gene: 12. The germline gives CDR1 LGHDT, CDR2 YNNKEL (reference sequence). This CDR3 has 17 residues. CDR3: CASSQRYVSGGPETQYF. CDR3 sequence (DNA): TGTGCCAGCAGCCAGAGGTACGTAAGCGGGGGGCCAGAGACCCAGTACTTC.

The genes are TRBV11-3 and TRBJ2-1, with TRBD2 identical over 7 bases. The germline CDR1 and CDR2 sequences are SGHNT and YENEEA. The CDR3 consists of 15 residues. With 6 bases clipped from V and 10 bases from J, the junction kept 15 bases outside the gene matches. This chain's CDR3 is CASREAGWGNKEQFF. CDR3 bases: TGTGCCAGCAGGGAAGCGGGATGGGGGAATAAGGAGCAGTTCTTC.

The chain links TRBV10-3 to TRBJ1-1; a weak D match, TRBD1 (5 bases). The V gene lost 10 bases and the J gene lost 1 base, with 13 bases spanning the gap. The CDR3 length is 13 residues. Germline assignment: CDR1 ENHRY and CDR2 SYGVKD. This CDR3 reads CATGGTENTEAFF. Here the CDR3 DNA reads TGTGCCACGGGTGGGACGGAGAACACTGAAGCTTTCTTT.

This clonotype was counted a few times. V and J are TRBV6-1 and TRBJ2-2; TRBD1 matches 7 bases. The germline V gene encodes CDR1 MNHNS and CDR2 SASEGT. V was clipped by 7 bases and J by 0 bases; unmatched bases: 14. The CDR3 length is 18 residues. CDR3 bases: TGTGCCAGCACCGAACGATACAGGGGTCTGTCGAACACCGGGGAGCTGTTTTTT. It encodes CASTERYRGLSNTGELFF.

V usage is TRBV11-2 and J usage is TRBJ1-2; 7 bases map to TRBD1. This CDR3 is 16 amino acids long. J gave up 8 bases and V 6 bases, and 18 bases lay outside the gene matches. Germline V lookup: CDR1 SGHAT, CDR2 FQNNGV. The CDR3, as DNA: TGTGCCAGCAGTCCGTCCGTGAGGGGGCCTTATCTAGGCTACACCTTC. Translating gives CASSPSVRGPYLGYTF.